This entry describes one T cell receptor (beta chain). This entry comes from a study of blood T cell repertoires in COVID-19. Overall study context: Specimens from acute and convalescent COVID-19 originated in the United States, Italy and Spain. The analysed material was cDNA or gDNA that came from T cells, B-cell-depleted T cells, or PBMCs.

In the original workflow: Quantification of nucleated cells was approximated via reference gene primer amplification. Profiled with immunoSEQ multiplex PCR; TCRdb holds only in-frame clones, not every one. V and J calls and clone size are as listed in that table; D and trimming were resolved from the DNA. This table has under 250,000 clones, 89% appearing once. The sequencing sample was made of peripheral blood. The receptor comes from a man in his fifties or sixties who had recovered from COVID-19.

The CDR3 region is CASTSFDTQYF. In DNA form, the CDR3 reads TGCGCCAGCACAAGCTTCGATACGCAGTATTTT. The chain carries TRBV5-1 and TRBJ2-3; D remains unclear. CDR1 SGHRS and CDR2 YFSETQ come from the germline V gene. Trimming shortened V by 6 bases and J by 6 bases, and 8 bases separated the two germline ends. The length of the CDR3 is 11 residues.